This is a list of T cell receptor beta chains from one sample in a study of control samples from healthy donors and cancer patients. The protocol was immunoSEQ multiplex PCR, while the TCRdb copy is restricted to in-frame clones and leaves out a portion. Here the sample spans some 140,000 clones, roughly 94% being singletons. The sample consisted of PBMCs. The receptors were gathered from a man in his 60s with colorectal cancer. Both conserved end residues are part of each CDR3. The D gene is left open where the match is weak. For some rows the clone size is stated as once, few or many, or as a class when expanded; others skip it.

cdr3_aa	clone_size	j_call	d_call	v_call
CAISESAWDEQFF	NA	TRBJ2-1	NA	TRBV10-3
CASSQPLRGYRYGYTF	few	TRBJ1-2	NA	TRBV4-1
CASAFLYRGLSTGELFF	NA	TRBJ2-2	NA	TRBV7-2
CASSVRVAGELFF	NA	TRBJ2-2	NA	TRBV5-4
CATSRDRDGAYNEQFF	NA	TRBJ2-1	NA	TRBV15
CASSFSNEQFF	few	TRBJ2-1	NA	TRBV12-3/TRBV12-4
CASSLARNEQFF	once	TRBJ2-1	NA	TRBV7-2
CASSLILASSSNEQFF	NA	TRBJ2-1	NA	TRBV5-1
CASRQGALPNEKLFF	NA	TRBJ1-4	TRBD1	TRBV2
CATSITGDQETQYF	NA	TRBJ2-5	TRBD1	TRBV24-1
CASSYLQGYGYTF	NA	TRBJ1-2	NA	TRBV6-5
CASSLNHRERGNTIYF	NA	TRBJ1-3	NA	TRBV4-3
CASSQQGNSEKLFF	NA	TRBJ1-4	NA	TRBV5-4
CASSPRGTYTDTQYF	NA	TRBJ2-3	NA	TRBV9
CASSESSGRGQPQHF	NA	TRBJ1-5	NA	TRBV6-1
CAISDRQGPAYEQYF	NA	TRBJ2-7	TRBD1	TRBV10-3
CASSMKSGFRGTEAFF	NA	TRBJ1-1	NA	TRBV19
CASTRDRGTDTQYF	NA	TRBJ2-3	TRBD1	TRBV2
CASWLLAAVQETQYF	NA	TRBJ2-5	TRBD2	TRBV5-6
CASRIGPYTEAFF	few	TRBJ1-1	NA	TRBV27
CASSFYDEQYF	NA	TRBJ2-7	NA	TRBV6-2/TRBV6-3
CSASSQGQGPYEQYF	NA	TRBJ2-7	TRBD1	TRBV20-1